This T cell receptor beta chain is drawn from a study of cytomegalovirus exposure and HLA in healthy donors. General study findings and limits: Diagnosis of cytomegalovirus status made by the classifier reportedly showed high specificity and sensitivity. TCR beta chains numbering 164 were designated cytomegalovirus-associated.

As concerns this clone: No antigen is known for it.

The PCR ran on 60 Vbeta and 13 Jbeta primers. The table came from immunoSEQ multiplex PCR; TCRdb's copy has only in-frame clones and leaves some out. The sample lists some 180,000 clones; around 77% were seen once. Germline CDR1 is SGHDT and CDR2 is YYEEEE. Trimming removed 0 bases at V and 2 bases at J, with 12 bases between. This CDR3 is 15 amino acids long. Sequencing used PBMCs. The sequence was obtained from a woman aged 25 to 39 in good health and CMV-seronegative. The chain combines TRBV5-6 with TRBJ2-7; D gene uncertain. The CDR3 reads CASSLAPGWTYEQYF. Here the CDR3 DNA reads TGTGCCAGCAGCTTGGCCCCGGGTTGGACCTACGAGCAGTACTTC.